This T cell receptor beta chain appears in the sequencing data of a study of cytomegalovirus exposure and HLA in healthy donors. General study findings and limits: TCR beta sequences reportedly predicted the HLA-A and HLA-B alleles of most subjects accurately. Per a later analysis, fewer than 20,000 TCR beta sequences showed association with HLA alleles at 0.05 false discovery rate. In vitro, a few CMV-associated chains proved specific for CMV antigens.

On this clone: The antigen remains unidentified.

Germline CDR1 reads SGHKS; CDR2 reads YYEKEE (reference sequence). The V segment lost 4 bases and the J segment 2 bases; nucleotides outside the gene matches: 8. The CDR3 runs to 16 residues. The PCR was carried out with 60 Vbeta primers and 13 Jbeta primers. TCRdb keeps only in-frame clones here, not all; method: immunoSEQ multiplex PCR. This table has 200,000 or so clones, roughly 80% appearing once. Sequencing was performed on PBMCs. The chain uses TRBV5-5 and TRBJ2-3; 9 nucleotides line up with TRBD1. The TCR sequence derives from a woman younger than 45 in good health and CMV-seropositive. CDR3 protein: CASSRPGTGSTDTQYF. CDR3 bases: TGTGCCAGCAGCCGCCCCGGGACAGGGTCCACAGATACGCAGTATTTT. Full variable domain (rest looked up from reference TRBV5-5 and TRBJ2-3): DAGVTQSPTHLIKTRGQQVTLRCSPISGHKSVSWYQQVLGQGPQFIFQYYEKEERGRGNFPDRFSARQFPNYSSELNVNALLLGDSALYLCASSRPGTGSTDTQYFGPGTRLTVL.